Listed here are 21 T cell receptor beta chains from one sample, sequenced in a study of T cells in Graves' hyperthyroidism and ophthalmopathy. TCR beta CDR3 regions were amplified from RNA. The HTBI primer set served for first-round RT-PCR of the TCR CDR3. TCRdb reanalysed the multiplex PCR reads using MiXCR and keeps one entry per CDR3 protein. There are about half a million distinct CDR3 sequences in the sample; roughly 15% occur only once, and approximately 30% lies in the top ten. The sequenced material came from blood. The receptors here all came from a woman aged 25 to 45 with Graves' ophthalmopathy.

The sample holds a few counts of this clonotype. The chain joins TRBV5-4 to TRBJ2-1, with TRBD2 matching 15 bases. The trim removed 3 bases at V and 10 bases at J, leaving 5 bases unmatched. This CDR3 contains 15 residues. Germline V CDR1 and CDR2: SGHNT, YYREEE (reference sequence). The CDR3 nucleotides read TGTGCCAGCAGCTCCGGACTAGCGGGAGGGCAAGAGCAGTTCTTC. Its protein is CASSSGLAGGQEQFF.

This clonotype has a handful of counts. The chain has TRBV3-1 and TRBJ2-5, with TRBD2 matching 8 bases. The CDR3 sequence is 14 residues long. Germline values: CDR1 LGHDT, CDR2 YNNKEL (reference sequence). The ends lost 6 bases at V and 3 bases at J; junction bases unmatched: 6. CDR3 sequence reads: CASRTSGAKETQYF. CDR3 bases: TGTGCCAGCAGAACTAGCGGAGCGAAAGAGACCCAGTACTTC.

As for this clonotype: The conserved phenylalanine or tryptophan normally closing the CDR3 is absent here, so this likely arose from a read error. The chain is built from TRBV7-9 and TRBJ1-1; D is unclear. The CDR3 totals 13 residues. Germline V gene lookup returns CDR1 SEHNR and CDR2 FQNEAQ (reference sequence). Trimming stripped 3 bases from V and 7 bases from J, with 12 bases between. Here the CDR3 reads CASSFTEPIEAFS. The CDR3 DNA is TGTGCCAGCAGCTTCACAGAACCGATTGAAGCTTTCTCT.

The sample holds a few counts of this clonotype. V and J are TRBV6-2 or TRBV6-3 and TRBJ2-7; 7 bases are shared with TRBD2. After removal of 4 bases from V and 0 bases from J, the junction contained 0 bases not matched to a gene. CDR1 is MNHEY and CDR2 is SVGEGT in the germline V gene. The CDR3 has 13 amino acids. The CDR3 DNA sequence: TGTGCCAGCAGTTGCGGGGGCTCCTACGAGCAGTACTTC. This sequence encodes CASSCGGSYEQYF.

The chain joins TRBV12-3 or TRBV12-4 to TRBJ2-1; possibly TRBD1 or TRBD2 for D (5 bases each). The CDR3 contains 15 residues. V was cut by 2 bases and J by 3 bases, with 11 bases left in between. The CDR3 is CASSLPGTLYNEQFF. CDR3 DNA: TGTGCCAGCAGTTTACCTGGGACCCTCTACAATGAGCAGTTCTTC.

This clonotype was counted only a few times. This CDR3 reads CASSSLPTASKNIQYF. CDR3 sequence (DNA): TGTGCCAGCAGCTCCCTCCCGACAGCCTCCAAAAACATTCAGTACTTC. This sequence joins TRBV7-9 and TRBJ2-4; TRBD1 is a possible D gene (5 bases). CDR3 size: 16 residues. Germline CDR1 reads SEHNR; CDR2 reads FQNEAQ (reference sequence). Trimming pared 4 bases from V and 2 bases from J, leaving 15 bases between.

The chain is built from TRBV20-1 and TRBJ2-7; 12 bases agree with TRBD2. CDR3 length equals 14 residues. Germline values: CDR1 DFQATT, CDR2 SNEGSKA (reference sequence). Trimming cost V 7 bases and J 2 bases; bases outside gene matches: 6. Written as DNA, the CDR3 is TGCAGTGTCTGGACTAGCGGGAATCCCTACGAGCAGTACTTC. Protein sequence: CSVWTSGNPYEQYF.

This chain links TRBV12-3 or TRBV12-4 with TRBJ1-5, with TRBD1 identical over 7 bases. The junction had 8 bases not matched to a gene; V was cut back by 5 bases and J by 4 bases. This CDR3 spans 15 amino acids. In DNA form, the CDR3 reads TGTGCCAGCAGTAAACCGGGACAGCCAAATCAGCCCCAGCATTTT. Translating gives CASSKPGQPNQPQHF.

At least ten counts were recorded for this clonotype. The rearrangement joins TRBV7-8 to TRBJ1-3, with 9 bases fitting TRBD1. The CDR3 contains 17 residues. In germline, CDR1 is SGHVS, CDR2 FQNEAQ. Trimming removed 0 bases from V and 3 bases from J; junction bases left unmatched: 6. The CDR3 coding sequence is TGTGCCAGCAGCTTAGCGCCGACAGGGGGTTTTGGAAACACCATATATTTT. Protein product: CASSLAPTGGFGNTIYF.

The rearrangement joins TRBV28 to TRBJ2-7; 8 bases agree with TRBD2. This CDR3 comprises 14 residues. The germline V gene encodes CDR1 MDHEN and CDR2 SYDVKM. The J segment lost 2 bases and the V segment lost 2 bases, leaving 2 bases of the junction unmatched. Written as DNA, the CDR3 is TGTGCCAGCAGTTTAGTTAGCGGGACCTACGAGCAGTACTTC. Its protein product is CASSLVSGTYEQYF.

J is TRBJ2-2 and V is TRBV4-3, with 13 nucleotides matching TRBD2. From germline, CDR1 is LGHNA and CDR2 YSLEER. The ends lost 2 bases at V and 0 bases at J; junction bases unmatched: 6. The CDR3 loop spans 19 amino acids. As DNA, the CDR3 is TGCGCCAGCAGCCAAAGATTGGGACTAGCGGGGACGAACACCGGGGAGCTGTTTTTT. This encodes CASSQRLGLAGTNTGELFF.

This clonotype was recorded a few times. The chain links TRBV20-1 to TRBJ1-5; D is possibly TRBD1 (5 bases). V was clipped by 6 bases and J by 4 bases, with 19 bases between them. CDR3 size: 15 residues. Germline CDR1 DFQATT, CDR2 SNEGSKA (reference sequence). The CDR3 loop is CSAHLKGAPNQPQHF. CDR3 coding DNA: TGCAGTGCCCACCTCAAAGGGGCTCCGAATCAGCCCCAGCATTTT.

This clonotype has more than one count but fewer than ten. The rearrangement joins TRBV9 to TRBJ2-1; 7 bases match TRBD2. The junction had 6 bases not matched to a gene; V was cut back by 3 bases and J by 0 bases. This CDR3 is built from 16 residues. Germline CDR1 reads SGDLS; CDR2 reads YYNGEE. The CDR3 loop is CASSAERGSSYNEQFF. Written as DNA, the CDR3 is TGTGCCAGCAGCGCAGAGCGGGGTAGCTCCTACAATGAGCAGTTCTTC.

CDR3 coding DNA: TGCGCCAGCAGCTTAGGGACTCCGAGCTACGAGCAGTACTTC. Protein: CASSLGTPSYEQYF. This chain links TRBV5-1 with TRBJ2-7, with D perhaps TRBD2 (6 bases). Trimming removed 2 bases at V and 3 bases at J, with 12 bases between. The germline V gene has CDR1 SGHRS and CDR2 YFSETQ. CDR3 length: 14 amino acids.

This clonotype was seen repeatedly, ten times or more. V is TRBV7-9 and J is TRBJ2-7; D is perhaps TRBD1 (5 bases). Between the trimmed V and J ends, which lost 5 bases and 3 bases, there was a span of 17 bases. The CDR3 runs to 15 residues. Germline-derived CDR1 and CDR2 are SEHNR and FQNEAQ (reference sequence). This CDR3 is CASSQGSHQGYEQYF. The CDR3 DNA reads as TGTGCCAGCAGCCAGGGAAGTCACCAGGGCTACGAGCAGTACTTC.

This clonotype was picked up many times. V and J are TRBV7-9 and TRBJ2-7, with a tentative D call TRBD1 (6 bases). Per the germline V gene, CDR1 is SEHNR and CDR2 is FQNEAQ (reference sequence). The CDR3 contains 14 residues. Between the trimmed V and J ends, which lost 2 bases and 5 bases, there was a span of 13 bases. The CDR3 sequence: CASSLPGVDDEQYF. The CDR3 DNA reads TGTGCCAGCAGCTTACCAGGGGTCGATGACGAGCAGTACTTC.

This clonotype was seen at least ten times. In DNA, the CDR3 is TGTGCCAGCAGTGATCGGGGTCATAGCAATCAGCCCCAGCATTTT. Translating gives CASSDRGHSNQPQHF. The V call is TRBV2, the J call TRBJ1-5; the D is unclear. V was shortened by 3 bases and J by 0 bases, with 9 bases between the two germline ends. Germline CDR1 is SNHLY and CDR2 is FYNNEI. CDR3 length: 15 amino acids.

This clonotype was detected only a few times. The CDR3 sequence: CASSRGGVTAQETQYF. In DNA form, the CDR3 reads TGTGCCAGCAGCCGTGGTGGGGTCACCGCCCAAGAGACCCAGTACTTC. The J gene is TRBJ2-5, the V gene TRBV4-2; D is unclear. The CDR3 runs to 16 residues. The germline CDR1 and CDR2 sequences are LGHNA and YNFKEQ. The V end lost 4 bases, the J end lost 1 base, and 16 bases lay between the germline ends.

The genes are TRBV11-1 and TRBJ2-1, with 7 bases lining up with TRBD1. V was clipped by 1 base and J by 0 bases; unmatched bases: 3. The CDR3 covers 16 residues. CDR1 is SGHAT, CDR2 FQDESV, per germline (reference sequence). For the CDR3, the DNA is TGTGCCAGCAGCTTAGAATGGGACAGCTCCTACAATGAGCAGTTCTTC. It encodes CASSLEWDSSYNEQFF.

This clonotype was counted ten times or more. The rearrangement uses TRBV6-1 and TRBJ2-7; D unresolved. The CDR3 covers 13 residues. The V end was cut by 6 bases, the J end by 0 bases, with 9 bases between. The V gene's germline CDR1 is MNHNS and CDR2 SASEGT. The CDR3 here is CASSATASYEQYF. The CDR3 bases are TGTGCCAGCAGCGCCACGGCCTCCTACGAGCAGTACTTC.

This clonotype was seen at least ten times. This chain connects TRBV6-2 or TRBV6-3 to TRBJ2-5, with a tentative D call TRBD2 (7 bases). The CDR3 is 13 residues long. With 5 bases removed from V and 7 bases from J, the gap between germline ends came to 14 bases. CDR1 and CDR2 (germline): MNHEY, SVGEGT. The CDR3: CASSSHREGTQYF. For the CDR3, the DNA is TGTGCCAGCAGTAGCCACAGGGAGGGGACCCAGTACTTC.